This entry lists 4 T cell receptor beta chains sequenced from one sample in a study of metastatic and nonmetastatic thyroid tumors. Not a single patient had been given any form of treatment at any point before undergoing thyroid surgery. TCRdb ran MiXCR on the PCR reads. The table records tens of thousands of clones, more than 20% of them present only once. Sequencing was performed on tumor tissue. These receptor sequences come from a male donor with papillary thyroid cancer or a benign thyroid nodule (not recorded which). Some clones in this sample may be carry-over from other donors' samples.

The chain uses TRBV7-8 and TRBJ2-5; the D gene is possibly TRBD2 (6 bases). Germline V gives CDR1 SGHVS, CDR2 FQNEAQ. The CDR3 contains 16 residues. V was trimmed by 1 base and J by 4 bases, leaving 16 bases between them. Here the CDR3 reads CASSLGTEGRGETQYF. As DNA, the CDR3 is TGTGCCAGCAGCTTAGGGACGGAGGGGCGGGGAGAGACCCAGTACTTC. The full variable domain, its missing parts supplied by reference TRBV7-8 and TRBJ2-5, is GAGVSQSPRYKVAKRGQDVALRCDPISGHVSLFWYQQALGQGPEFLTYFQNEAQLDKSGLPSDRFFAERPEGSVSTLKIQRTQQEDSAVYLCASSLGTEGRGETQYFGPGTRLLVL.

This clone was seen many times. V and J are TRBV28 and TRBJ1-1; TRBD1 is a possible D gene (5 bases). This CDR3 spans 16 amino acids. CDR1 MDHEN and CDR2 SYDVKM come from the germline V gene. V lost 6 bases and J lost 0, with 17 bases in between. The CDR3 sequence: CASSIPEDIMNTEAFF. CDR3 bases: TGTGCCAGCAGCATACCCGAGGACATCATGAACACTGAAGCTTTCTTT.

V and J are TRBV5-1 and TRBJ1-2, with a tentative D call TRBD1 (6 bases). Germline CDR1 reads SGHRS; CDR2 reads YFSETQ. Trimming left V 1 base short and J 4 bases short, with 11 bases between. The CDR3 covers 14 residues. CDR3 protein: CASSLPGQTYGYTF. In DNA form, the CDR3 reads TGCGCCAGCAGCTTGCCAGGACAGACCTATGGCTACACCTTC.

Concerning this clone: This may come from a read error, since a much larger clone is one base off. The same CDR3 is also encoded by other DNA sequences in this sample. This chain uses TRBV18 with TRBJ2-4; D unclear. This CDR3 contains 14 residues. The V gene's germline CDR1 is KGHSH and CDR2 LQKENI. The CDR3 DNA follows: TGTGCCAGCTCACCGGTCGCGGAAAAAAACATTCAGTACTTT. Amino acids: CASSPVAEKNIQYF. Full variable domain (remainder filled in from reference TRBV18 and TRBJ2-4): NAGVMQNPRHLVRRRGQEARLRCSPMKGHSHVYWYRQLPEEGLKFMVYLQKENIIDESGMPKERFSAEFPKEGPSILRIQQVVRGDSAAYFCASSPVAEKNIQYFGAGTRLSVL.